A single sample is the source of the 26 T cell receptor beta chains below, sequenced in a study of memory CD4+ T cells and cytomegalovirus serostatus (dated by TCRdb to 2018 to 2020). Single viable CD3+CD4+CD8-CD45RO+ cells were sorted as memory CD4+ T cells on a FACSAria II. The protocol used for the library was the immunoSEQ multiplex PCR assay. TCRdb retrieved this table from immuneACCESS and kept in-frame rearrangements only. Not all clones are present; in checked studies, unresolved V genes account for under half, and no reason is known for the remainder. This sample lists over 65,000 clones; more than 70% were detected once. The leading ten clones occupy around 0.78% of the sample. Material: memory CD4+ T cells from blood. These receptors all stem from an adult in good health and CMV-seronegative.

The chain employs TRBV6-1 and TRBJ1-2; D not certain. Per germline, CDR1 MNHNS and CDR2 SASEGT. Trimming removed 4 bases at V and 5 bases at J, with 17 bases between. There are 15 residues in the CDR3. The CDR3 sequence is CASSVDTTGTYGYTF. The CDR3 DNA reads TGTGCCAGCAGTGTCGACACAACCGGAACTTATGGCTACACCTTC.

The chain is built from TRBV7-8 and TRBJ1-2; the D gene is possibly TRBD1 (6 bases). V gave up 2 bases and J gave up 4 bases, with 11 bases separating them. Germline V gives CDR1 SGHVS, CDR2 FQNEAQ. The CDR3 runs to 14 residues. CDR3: CASSLTQGSYGYTF. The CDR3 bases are TGTGCCAGCAGCTTAACACAGGGTAGCTATGGCTACACCTTC.

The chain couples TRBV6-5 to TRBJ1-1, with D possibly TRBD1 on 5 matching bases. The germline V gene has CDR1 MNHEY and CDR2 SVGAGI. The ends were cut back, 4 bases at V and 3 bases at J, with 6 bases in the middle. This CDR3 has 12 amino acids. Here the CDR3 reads CASSLGDTEAFF. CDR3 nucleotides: TGTGCCAGCAGTTTAGGGGACACTGAAGCTTTCTTT.

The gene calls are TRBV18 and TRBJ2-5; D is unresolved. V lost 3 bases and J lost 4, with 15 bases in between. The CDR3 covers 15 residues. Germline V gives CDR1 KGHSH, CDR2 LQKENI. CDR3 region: CASSPTAEVGETQYF. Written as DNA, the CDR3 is TGTGCCAGCTCACCGACTGCCGAGGTGGGAGAGACCCAGTACTTC.

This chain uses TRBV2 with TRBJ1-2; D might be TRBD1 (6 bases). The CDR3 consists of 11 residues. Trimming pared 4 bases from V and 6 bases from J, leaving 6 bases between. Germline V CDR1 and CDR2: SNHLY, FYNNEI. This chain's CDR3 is CASSAGDGYTF. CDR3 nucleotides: TGTGCCAGCAGTGCAGGGGATGGCTACACCTTC.

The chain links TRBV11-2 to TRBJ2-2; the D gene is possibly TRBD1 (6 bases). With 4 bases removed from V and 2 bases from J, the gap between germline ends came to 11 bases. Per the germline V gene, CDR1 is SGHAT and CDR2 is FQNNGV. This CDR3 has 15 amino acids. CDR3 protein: CASSSLGGNTGELFF. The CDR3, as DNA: TGTGCCAGCAGCTCACTAGGGGGAAACACCGGGGAGCTGTTTTTT.

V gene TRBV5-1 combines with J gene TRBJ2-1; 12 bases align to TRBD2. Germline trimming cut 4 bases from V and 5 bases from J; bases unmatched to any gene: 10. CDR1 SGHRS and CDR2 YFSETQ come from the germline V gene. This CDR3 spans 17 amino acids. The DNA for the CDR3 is TGCGCCAGCAGCCTGATCCTAGCGGGGGGGTTAAACAATGAGCAGTTCTTC. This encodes CASSLILAGGLNNEQFF.

CDR3 amino acids: CASSSRDRDSPLHF. DNA of the CDR3: TGTGCCAGCAGCTCTCGGGACAGGGATTCACCCCTCCACTTT. The rearrangement uses TRBV11-2 and TRBJ1-6; TRBD1 matches at 9 bases. Unmatched junction bases numbered 3, after V lost 4 bases and J lost 8 bases. The CDR3 spans 14 residues. Germline V CDR1 and CDR2: SGHAT, FQNNGV.

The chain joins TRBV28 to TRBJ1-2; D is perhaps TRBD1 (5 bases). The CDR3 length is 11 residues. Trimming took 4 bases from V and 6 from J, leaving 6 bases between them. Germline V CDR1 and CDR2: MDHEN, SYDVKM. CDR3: CASSYRNGYTF. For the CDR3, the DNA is TGTGCCAGCAGTTACAGGAATGGCTACACCTTC.

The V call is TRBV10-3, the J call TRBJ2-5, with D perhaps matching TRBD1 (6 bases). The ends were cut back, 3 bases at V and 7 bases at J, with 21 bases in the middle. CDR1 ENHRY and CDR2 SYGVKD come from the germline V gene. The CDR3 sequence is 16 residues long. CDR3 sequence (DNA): TGTGCCATCAGTGAAGTTCGGGGCAGGGGAGAAGGGACCCAGTACTTC. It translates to CAISEVRGRGEGTQYF.

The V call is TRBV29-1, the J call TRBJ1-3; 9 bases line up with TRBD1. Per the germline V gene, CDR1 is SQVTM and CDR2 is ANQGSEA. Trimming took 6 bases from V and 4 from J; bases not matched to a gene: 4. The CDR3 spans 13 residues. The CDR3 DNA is TGCAGCGTCGACAGGGGGACAGGAAACACCATATATTTT. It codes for CSVDRGTGNTIYF.

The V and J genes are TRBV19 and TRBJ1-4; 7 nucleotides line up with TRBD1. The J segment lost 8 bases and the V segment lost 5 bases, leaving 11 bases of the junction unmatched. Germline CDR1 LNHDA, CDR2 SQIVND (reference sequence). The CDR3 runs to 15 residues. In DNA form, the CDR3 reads TGTGCCAGTAGTTCCCCCGGGACAGTTGCGGAAAAACTGTTTTTT. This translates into CASSSPGTVAEKLFF.

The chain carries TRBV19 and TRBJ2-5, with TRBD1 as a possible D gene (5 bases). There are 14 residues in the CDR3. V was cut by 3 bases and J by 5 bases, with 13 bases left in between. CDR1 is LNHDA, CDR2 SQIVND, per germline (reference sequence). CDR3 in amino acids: CASSIGQGTETQYF. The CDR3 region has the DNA TGTGCCAGTAGTATCGGGCAGGGCACGGAGACCCAGTACTTC.

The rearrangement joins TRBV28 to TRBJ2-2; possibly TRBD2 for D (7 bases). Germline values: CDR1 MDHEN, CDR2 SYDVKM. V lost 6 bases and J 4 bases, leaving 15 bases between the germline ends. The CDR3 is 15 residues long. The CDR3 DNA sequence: TGTGCCAGCAGCCTCGGACTAGGGGGCACCGGGGAGCTGTTTTTT. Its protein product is CASSLGLGGTGELFF.

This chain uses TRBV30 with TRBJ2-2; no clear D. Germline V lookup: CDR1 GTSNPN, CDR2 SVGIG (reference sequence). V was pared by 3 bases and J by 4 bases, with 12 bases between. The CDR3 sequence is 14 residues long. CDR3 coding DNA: TGTGCCTGGAGGACGCAAAGAGGCACCGGGGAGCTGTTTTTT. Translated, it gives CAWRTQRGTGELFF.

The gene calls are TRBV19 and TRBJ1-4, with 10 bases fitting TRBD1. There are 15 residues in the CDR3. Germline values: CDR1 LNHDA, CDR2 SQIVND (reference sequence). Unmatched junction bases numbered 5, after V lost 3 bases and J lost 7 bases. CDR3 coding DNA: TGTGCCAGTAGTATGAGGGACAGGGGTACTGAAAAACTGTTTTTT. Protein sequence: CASSMRDRGTEKLFF.

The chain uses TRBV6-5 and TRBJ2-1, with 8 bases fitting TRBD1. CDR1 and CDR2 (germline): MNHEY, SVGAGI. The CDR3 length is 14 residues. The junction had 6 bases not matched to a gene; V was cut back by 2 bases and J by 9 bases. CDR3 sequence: CASSYQQGVTEQFF. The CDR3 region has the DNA TGTGCCAGCAGTTACCAACAGGGGGTCACTGAGCAGTTCTTC.

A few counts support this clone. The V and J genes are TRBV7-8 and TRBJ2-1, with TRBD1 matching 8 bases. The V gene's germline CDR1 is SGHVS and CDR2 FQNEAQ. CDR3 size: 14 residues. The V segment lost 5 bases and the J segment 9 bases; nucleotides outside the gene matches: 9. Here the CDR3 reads CASSPMDREGEQFF. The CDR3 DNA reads TGTGCCAGCAGCCCGATGGACAGGGAAGGTGAGCAGTTCTTC.

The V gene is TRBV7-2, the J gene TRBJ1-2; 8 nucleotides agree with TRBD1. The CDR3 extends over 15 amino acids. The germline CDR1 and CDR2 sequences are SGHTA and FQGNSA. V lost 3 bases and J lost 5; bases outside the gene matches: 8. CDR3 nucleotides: TGTGCCAGCAGCTTGGACCGACAGGGGATTTATGGCTACACCTTC. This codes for CASSLDRQGIYGYTF.

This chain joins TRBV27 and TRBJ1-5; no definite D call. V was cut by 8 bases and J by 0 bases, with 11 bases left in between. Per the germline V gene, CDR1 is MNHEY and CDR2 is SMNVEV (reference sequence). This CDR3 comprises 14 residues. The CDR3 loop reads CASSPYFSNQPQHF. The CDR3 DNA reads TGTGCCAGCTCGCCCTACTTTAGCAATCAGCCCCAGCATTTT.

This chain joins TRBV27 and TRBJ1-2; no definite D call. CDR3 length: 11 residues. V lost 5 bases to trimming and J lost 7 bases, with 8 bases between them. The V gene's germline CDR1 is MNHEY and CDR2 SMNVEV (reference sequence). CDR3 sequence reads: CASSLHRGYTF. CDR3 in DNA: TGTGCCAGCAGTCTCCACCGTGGCTACACCTTC.

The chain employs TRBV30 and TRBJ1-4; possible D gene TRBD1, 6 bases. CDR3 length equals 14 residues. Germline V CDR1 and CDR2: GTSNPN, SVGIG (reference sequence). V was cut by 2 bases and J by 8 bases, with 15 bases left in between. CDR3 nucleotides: TGTGCCTGGAGTTCGGCCGGGGGGCTGGAAAAACTGTTTTTT. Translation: CAWSSAGGLEKLFF.

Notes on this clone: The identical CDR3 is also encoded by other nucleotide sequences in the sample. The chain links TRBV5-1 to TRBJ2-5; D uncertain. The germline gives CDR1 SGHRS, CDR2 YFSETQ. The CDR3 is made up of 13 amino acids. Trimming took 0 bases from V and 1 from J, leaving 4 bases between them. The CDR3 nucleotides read TGCGCCAGCAGCTTGGGCAGCCAAGAGACCCAGTACTTC. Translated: CASSLGSQETQYF. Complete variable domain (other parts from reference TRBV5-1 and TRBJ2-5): KAGVTQTPRYLIKTRGQQVTLSCSPISGHRSVSWYQQTPGQGLQFLFEYFSETQRNKGNFPGRFSGRQFSNSRSEMNVSTLELGDSALYLCASSLGSQETQYFGPGTRLLVL.

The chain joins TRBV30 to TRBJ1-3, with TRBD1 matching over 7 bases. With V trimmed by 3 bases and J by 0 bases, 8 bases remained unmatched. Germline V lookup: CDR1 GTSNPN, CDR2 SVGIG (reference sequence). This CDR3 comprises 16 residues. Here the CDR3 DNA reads TGTGCCTGGAGAAAAGGGGGCTCACCCTCTGGAAACACCATATATTTT. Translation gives CAWRKGGSPSGNTIYF.

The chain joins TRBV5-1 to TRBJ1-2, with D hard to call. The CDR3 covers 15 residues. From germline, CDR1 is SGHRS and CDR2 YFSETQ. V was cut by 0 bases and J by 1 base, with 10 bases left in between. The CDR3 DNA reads TGCGCCAGCAGCTTGGGAGGGCCGAGTAACTATGGCTACACCTTC. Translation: CASSLGGPSNYGYTF.

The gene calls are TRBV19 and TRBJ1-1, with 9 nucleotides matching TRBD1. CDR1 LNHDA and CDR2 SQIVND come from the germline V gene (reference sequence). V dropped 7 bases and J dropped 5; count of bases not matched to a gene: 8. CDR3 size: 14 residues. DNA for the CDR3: TGTGCCAGTACCAACAGGGGGCGTGAGACTGAAGCTTTCTTT. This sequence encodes CASTNRGRETEAFF.